Below, one T cell receptor beta chain is given with its context. This record belongs to a study of OX40 agonist ivuxolimab in advanced cancers. Study summary: Three individuals attained partial responses, comprising one hepatocellular carcinoma case and two cutaneous melanoma cases.

Clones were sequenced by immunoSEQ multiplex PCR, and TCRdb holds only the in-frame ones, with some missing. The sample has roughly 99,000 clones, around 90% seen once. J gave up 2 bases and V 5 bases, and 12 bases lay outside the gene matches. This CDR3 has 17 residues. Germline V gene lookup returns CDR1 MDHEN and CDR2 SYDVKM. The sequence came from an adult with an advanced solid tumor such as melanoma, head and neck, liver or kidney cancer. The sample was CD4+ or CD8+ T cells sorted from blood, taken in a trial of the OX40 agonist ivuxolimab. The genes are TRBV28 and TRBJ2-7; 10 bases match TRBD2. This chain's CDR3 is CASSPPAGAGGTYEQYF. DNA of the CDR3: TGTGCCAGCAGTCCCCCCGCGGGAGCGGGAGGGACCTACGAGCAGTACTTC.